Shown below are 10 T cell receptor beta chains from a single sample sequenced in a study of Ad26.COV2.S vaccination and SARS-CoV-2 variants. Assay: immunoSEQ multiplex PCR; the TCRdb copy retains only in-frame clones and omits some. The sample lists about 440,000 clones, 80% to 95% occurring once. As for treatment: roughly 18 received Ad26.COV2.S at low or high dose, single or two shots; 5 received placebo; per-sample allocation not given. The samples date from day 63 after the first vaccine or placebo injection. Sequenced material: peripheral blood, taken in a trial of Ad26.COV2.S vaccine versus placebo. The receptors were gathered from a person between 18 and 59 years old who received the Ad26.COV2.S COVID-19 vaccine or a placebo.

J is TRBJ1-4 and V is TRBV5-8; TRBD1 matches 9 bases. Germline V lookup: CDR1 SGHTS, CDR2 YDEGEE. The CDR3 contains 16 residues. J gave up 8 bases and V 2 bases, and 10 bases lay outside the gene matches. DNA of the CDR3: TGTGCCAGCAGCTTTAGTGGACAGGGGTCAAGGGAAAAACTGTTTTTT. It is translated as CASSFSGQGSREKLFF.

This sequence joins TRBV18 and TRBJ2-3; TRBD1 matches at 9 bases. This CDR3 comprises 14 residues. Trimming cost V 6 bases and J 6 bases; bases outside gene matches: 7. Germline CDR1 reads KGHSH; CDR2 reads LQKENI. CDR3 region: CASSSTGGSDTQYF. The CDR3 DNA follows: TGTGCCAGCTCTTCAACAGGGGGCTCTGATACGCAGTATTTT.

V gene TRBV9 combines with J gene TRBJ1-6; D gene unclear. Germline V lookup: CDR1 SGDLS, CDR2 YYNGEE. The V gene lost 4 bases and the J gene lost 10 bases, with 15 bases spanning the gap. The CDR3 runs 14 residues. The CDR3 sequence: CASSHGISGSPLHF. As DNA, the CDR3 is TGTGCCAGCAGCCATGGGATATCAGGCTCACCCCTCCACTTT. The entire variable domain, with the rest obtained from reference TRBV9 and TRBJ1-6, is as follows: DSGVTQTPKHLITATGQRVTLRCSPRSGDLSVYWYQQSLDQGLQFLIQYYNGEERAKGNILERFSAQQFPDLHSELNLSSLELGDSALYFCASSHGISGSPLHFGNGTRLTVT.

This chain links TRBV7-2 with TRBJ2-7; TRBD2 aligns across 7 bases. The V gene's germline CDR1 is SGHTA and CDR2 FQGNSA. V lost 1 base to trimming and J lost 6 bases; unmatched junction nucleotides: 6. This CDR3 comprises 14 residues. The CDR3 here is CASSLEGLAVEQYF. The CDR3, as DNA: TGTGCCAGCAGCTTAGAGGGGCTAGCGGTCGAGCAGTACTTC.

In its sample, this clone was seen once. V and J are TRBV11-2 and TRBJ2-1; 10 nucleotides agree with TRBD2. The V gene end was trimmed by 4 bases and the J gene end by 6 bases; junction bases not matched to a gene: 6. The CDR3 is made up of 15 amino acids. Germline CDR1 and CDR2: SGHAT and FQNNGV. The CDR3 DNA reads as TGTGCCAGCAGCTACGGACTAGCGGTGGGCAATGAGCAGTTCTTC. It specifies CASSYGLAVGNEQFF. The whole variable domain, remainder taken from reference TRBV11-2 and TRBJ2-1, is EAGVAQSPRYKIIEKRQSVAFWCNPISGHATLYWYQQILGQGPKLLIQFQNNGVVDDSQLPKDRFSAERLKGVDSTLKIQPAKLEDSAVYLCASSYGLAVGNEQFFGPGTRLTVL.

The chain uses TRBV5-4 and TRBJ2-1; 15 nucleotides match TRBD2. V shed 0 bases, J shed 6 bases, and the junction held 13 bases outside the gene matches. The CDR3 consists of 20 residues. Germline V gives CDR1 SGHNT, CDR2 YYREEE (reference sequence). The chain's CDR3 is CASSLEAGRGLAGGSNEQFF. The CDR3 nucleotides read TGTGCCAGCAGCTTGGAAGCAGGCAGGGGACTAGCGGGAGGCTCCAATGAGCAGTTCTTC.

This clone was seen repeatedly, ten times or more. This rearrangement joins TRBV4-3 to TRBJ2-7; TRBD1 might be the D (6 bases). Per the germline V gene, CDR1 is LGHNA and CDR2 is YSLEER. V shed 2 bases and J shed 0 bases, with 11 bases lying between them. The CDR3 is 15 residues long. In DNA form, the CDR3 reads TGCGCCAGCAGCCAATTCCGGGACAACTCCTACGAGCAGTACTTC. Translating it yields CASSQFRDNSYEQYF.

The chain couples TRBV7-2 to TRBJ2-3, with D tentatively TRBD2 (5 bases). CDR1 SGHTA and CDR2 FQGNSA come from the germline V gene. The CDR3 contains 17 residues. Between the trimmed V and J ends, which lost 1 base and 0 bases, there was a span of 14 bases. CDR3: CASSLGSAGPSTDTQYF. CDR3 nucleotides: TGTGCCAGCAGCTTAGGAAGTGCGGGTCCTAGCACAGATACGCAGTATTTT.

The rearrangement joins TRBV3-1 (or the pseudogene TRBV3-2) to TRBJ2-7; the D is unclear. The CDR3 totals 14 residues. CDR1 is LGHDT, CDR2 YNNKEL, per germline (reference sequence). Deletions cut 4 bases from V and 1 base from J, with 11 bases between. The CDR3 DNA follows: TGTGCCAGCAGCCCCCAAGGTCGGTCCTACGAGCAGTACTTC. Amino acids: CASSPQGRSYEQYF.

The gene calls are TRBV7-9 and TRBJ2-1, with D perhaps TRBD1 (5 bases). Trimming pared 8 bases from V and 8 bases from J, leaving 10 bases between. The germline V gene encodes CDR1 SEHNR and CDR2 FQNEAQ (reference sequence). The CDR3 length is 11 residues. The CDR3 loop is CASGQLDEQFF. The CDR3 DNA reads TGTGCCAGCGGACAACTGGATGAGCAGTTCTTC.